This T cell receptor beta chain was documented in a study of shared clonotypes between healthy human individuals. Findings of the study overall: Roughly 5% of naive CD4 clonotypes were shared across four donors.

About this clone: Its antigen is undetermined.

The germline V gene has CDR1 LNHDA and CDR2 SQIVND (reference sequence). V shed 4 bases and J 3 bases; nucleotides not matched to a gene: 2. CDR3 length equals 14 residues. The authors split each subset's genomic DNA evenly across several immunoSEQ plates. Replicate PCRs run on sorted subsets employed roughly 180 ng DNA, 25,000 to 35,000 T cell genomes. The table came from immunoSEQ multiplex PCR; TCRdb's copy has only in-frame clones and leaves some out. The profile shows millions of clones, roughly 93% of them singletons. The material sequenced was naive CD4+ T cells from PBMCs. Subset in this sample: CD45RA+ positively selected. The clonotype originates from a man younger than 35 in good health. Some clones in this sample may be carry-over from other donors' samples. The chain couples TRBV19 to TRBJ2-7; TRBD2 aligns across 11 bases. The CDR3 loop is CASSKLAGVYEQYF. In DNA form, the CDR3 reads TGTGCCAGTAGTAAACTAGCGGGAGTCTACGAGCAGTACTTC.